The 13 T cell receptor beta chains in this list originate from one sample, sequenced in a study of T cells expressing NK-cell markers. From the 5' RACE reads, TCRdb lists one entry per CDR3 protein and no DNA. In total, the table holds roughly 160,000 distinct CDR3 sequences. Sequencing used blood T cells: a sorted CD56 or NKG2C T cell subset, CD4+ or CD8+ T cells, or bulk PBMC T cells (not recorded which). The receptors shown here come from a woman aged 18 to 75 in good health.

The chain joins TRBV27 to TRBJ2-3; TCRdb returns TRBD2, unconfirmable since there is no DNA. Germline loops: CDR1 MNHEY, CDR2 SMNVEV (reference sequence). This CDR3 has 16 residues. This CDR3 is CASIQGSGGRGDTQYF.

The chain links TRBV20-1 to TRBJ1-5; there is no DNA to check the TCRdb D call of TRBD1. Germline-derived CDR1 and CDR2 are DFQATT and SNEGSKA (reference sequence). The CDR3 length is 14 residues. The CDR3 is CSATDRGQGQPQHF.

The chain uses TRBV9 and TRBJ2-3. Germline V gene lookup returns CDR1 SGDLS and CDR2 YYNGEE. The CDR3 has 14 residues. Here the CDR3 reads CASSVRGSTDTQYF. The full variable domain, in which reference TRBV9 and TRBJ2-3 provide the parts outside the CDR3, is DSGVTQTPKHLITATGQRVTLRCSPRSGDLSVYWYQQSLDQGLQFLIQYYNGEERAKGNILERFSAQQFPDLHSELNLSSLELGDSALYFCASSVRGSTDTQYFGPGTRLTVL.

V gene TRBV29-1 combines with J gene TRBJ1-1. The germline gives CDR1 SQVTM, CDR2 ANQGSEA. There are 13 residues in the CDR3. The CDR3: CSVGEGRGSEAFF.

The rearrangement joins TRBV9 to TRBJ1-1; TCRdb picks TRBD1, but there is no DNA to check that call. The germline gives CDR1 SGDLS, CDR2 YYNGEE. The CDR3 length is 17 residues. CDR3 residues: CASSVVPGGGGMYQAFF.

The rearrangement links TRBV29-1 to TRBJ2-5; TCRdb's D gene call, TRBD1, goes unchecked for lack of DNA. The CDR3 is 13 amino acids. Looked up from germline, CDR1 is SQVTM and CDR2 is ANQGSEA. The CDR3 loop is CSAASGTQETQYF.

The V and J genes are TRBV12-3 or TRBV12-4 and TRBJ1-6; the D call of TRBD1 rests on TCRdb alone, since no DNA is present to check it. This CDR3 is built from 16 residues. This CDR3 reads CASSPEGRPYNSPLHF.

J is TRBJ2-2 and V is TRBV12-3 or TRBV12-4. The CDR3 spans 12 residues. The CDR3 reads CASSLTVGELFF.

The rearrangement joins TRBV12-3 or TRBV12-4 to TRBJ2-1; the D call from TCRdb, TRBD2, cannot be confirmed without DNA. CDR3 length: 13 amino acids. This CDR3 is CASSPAANNEQFF.

The chain links TRBV5-1 to TRBJ2-6. The germline V gene encodes CDR1 SGHRS and CDR2 YFSETQ. The CDR3 loop spans 14 amino acids. The CDR3 is CATKYDPGANVLTF. Complete variable domain (other parts from reference TRBV5-1 and TRBJ2-6): KAGVTQTPRYLIKTRGQQVTLSCSPISGHRSVSWYQQTPGQGLQFLFEYFSETQRNKGNFPGRFSGRQFSNSRSEMNVSTLELGDSALYLCATKYDPGANVLTFGAGSRLTVL.

The CDR3 sequence: CASSPPGGPSTGELFF. This sequence joins TRBV11-3 and TRBJ2-2; there is no DNA to check the TCRdb D call of TRBD2. Germline V gene lookup returns CDR1 SGHNT and CDR2 YENEEA. This CDR3 is 16 amino acids long.

J is TRBJ2-3 and V is TRBV28; TCRdb's assignment of TRBD1 cannot be checked, as there is no DNA. There are 17 residues in the CDR3. Germline loops: CDR1 MDHEN, CDR2 SYDVKM. The CDR3 sequence: CASSSPRRDRFTDTQYF.

The J gene is TRBJ2-4, the V gene TRBV6-2 or TRBV6-3. The CDR3 runs 15 residues. CDR1 is MNHEY, CDR2 SVGEGT, per germline. CDR3 residues: CASSLDIIAKNIQYF.